These 26 T cell receptor beta chains were all obtained from the same sample, sequenced in a study of T cells in Graves' hyperthyroidism and ophthalmopathy. Amplification targeted TCR beta CDR3 regions from RNA transcripts. Carried out on the TCR CDR3, a first-round RT-PCR used the HTBI primer set. Via MiXCR, TCRdb re-called the multiplex PCR reads, giving one row per CDR3 protein. Of a few hundred thousand distinct CDR3 sequences in the sample, around 13% were seen once. Material: blood. Source of these receptors: a woman aged 30 to 39 with Graves' ophthalmopathy.

This clonotype has at least ten counts. This sequence joins TRBV11-2 and TRBJ1-2; D remains unclear. This CDR3 is 14 amino acids long. CDR1 SGHAT and CDR2 FQNNGV come from the germline V gene. V lost 4 bases and J lost 2, with 11 bases in between. The CDR3 sequence: CASSSAVGNYGYTF. The CDR3 coding sequence is TGTGCCAGCAGCTCCGCCGTGGGAAACTATGGCTACACCTTC.

This clonotype was seen more than once but under ten times. This chain's CDR3 is CASRGKGPNIAKNIQYF. Written as DNA, the CDR3 is TGTGCCAGCAGGGGGAAGGGACCGAATATAGCCAAAAACATTCAGTACTTC. The V gene is TRBV6-1, the J gene TRBJ2-4; D tentatively fits TRBD1 or TRBD2 (5 bases each). Germline V gene data show CDR1 as MNHNS and CDR2 as SASEGT. Trimming took off 6 bases at V and 0 bases at J, with 18 bases between the two ends. The length of the CDR3 is 17 residues.

This clonotype occurred many times. The CDR3 nucleotides read TGTGCCACCAGTGGGGGCTTGCACACTGAAGCTTTCTTT. Amino acids: CATSGGLHTEAFF. The genes are TRBV24-1 and TRBJ1-1; D is possibly TRBD1 (5 bases). This CDR3 spans 13 amino acids. Germline V gives CDR1 KGHDR, CDR2 SFDVKD. Between the trimmed V and J ends, which lost 5 bases and 3 bases, there was a span of 9 bases.

This clonotype occurred many times. The V and J genes are TRBV20-1 and TRBJ2-3, with D unresolved. Trimming cost V 6 bases and J 0 bases, with 16 bases left between them. CDR1 DFQATT and CDR2 SNEGSKA come from the germline V gene (reference sequence). The CDR3 loop spans 15 amino acids. DNA of the CDR3: TGCAGTGCGCCGGACCTGGGCAGGAGCACAGATACGCAGTATTTT. Protein sequence: CSAPDLGRSTDTQYF.

The sample holds many counts of this clonotype. The CDR3 DNA is TGCAGTGCTAGAAGTGCGGAGGGGGGTTACGAGCAGTACTTC. Translation gives CSARSAEGGYEQYF. The genes are TRBV20-1 and TRBJ2-7; D may match TRBD1 or TRBD2 (6 bases each). Germline CDR1 and CDR2: DFQATT and SNEGSKA (reference sequence). With 2 bases removed from V and 4 bases from J, the gap between germline ends came to 15 bases. The CDR3 loop spans 14 amino acids.

The table lists this clonotype with many counts. The chain uses TRBV12-3 or TRBV12-4 and TRBJ1-4, with D unclear. The germline V and J ends were trimmed by 3 bases and 5 bases, with 7 bases remaining between them. The CDR3 is made up of 13 amino acids. The CDR3 bases are TGTGCCAGCAGTTTGTGGGTAAATGAAAAACTGTTTTTT. Amino acids: CASSLWVNEKLFF.

This clonotype came up many times. The chain recombines TRBV9 with TRBJ2-2; TRBD2 aligns across 8 bases. The CDR3 sequence is 15 residues long. V lost 0 bases to trimming and J lost 5 bases; unmatched junction nucleotides: 3. CDR1 is SGDLS and CDR2 is YYNGEE in the germline V gene. In nucleotides, the CDR3 is TGTGCCAGCAGCGTAGCGGGGGGGCGAACCGGGGAGCTGTTTTTT. Its protein is CASSVAGGRTGELFF.

In regard to this clonotype: Here the CDR3 omits its conserved ending phenylalanine or tryptophan, so a read error is the likely source. V usage is TRBV19 and J usage is TRBJ1-5; unclear D gene. There are 14 residues in the CDR3. Trimming left V 2 bases short and J 2 bases short, with 7 bases between. From germline, CDR1 is LNHDA and CDR2 SQIVND (reference sequence). The CDR3 region has the DNA TGTGCCAGTAGTATAAACAGCCGCAATCAGCCCCAGCATCTT. It translates to CASSINSRNQPQHL.

The rearrangement uses TRBV6-1 and TRBJ1-6; 8 positions match TRBD1. Germline-derived CDR1 and CDR2 are MNHNS and SASEGT. The CDR3 spans 15 residues. The V and J ends lost 7 bases and 5 bases, in that order; junction bases with no gene match: 7. For the CDR3, the DNA is TGTGCCAGCACCCCGGTGGGACAGGATAATTCACCCCTCCACTTT. Translating gives CASTPVGQDNSPLHF.

On this clonotype itself: A clone one base away is much larger, so this may be a read error. The chain recombines TRBV20-1 with TRBJ2-7, with D maybe TRBD1 (5 bases). From germline, CDR1 is DFQATT and CDR2 SNEGSKA (reference sequence). CDR3 length: 11 amino acids. V was clipped by 4 bases and J by 7 bases, with 11 bases between them. CDR3 sequence reads: CSAKDKGEQYF. For the CDR3, the DNA is TGCAGTGCTAAGGACAAGGGGGAGCAGTACTTC.

Regarding this clonotype: Compared with germline, one end of the junction differs, possibly owing to a read error. The chain links TRBV6-1 to TRBJ2-7; 12 bases map to TRBD1. The length of the CDR3 is 14 residues. Germline V gene lookup returns CDR1 MNHNS and CDR2 SASEGT. CDR3 coding DNA: TGTGCCAGCGCCGGGACAGGGGGCTCCCACGAGCAGTACTTC. Protein product: CASAGTGGSHEQYF.

The chain joins TRBV5-4 to TRBJ2-5; perhaps TRBD1 as D (6 bases). The CDR3 runs 14 residues. CDR1 is SGHNT and CDR2 is YYREEE in the germline V gene (reference sequence). V shed 3 bases and J shed 4 bases, with 13 bases lying between them. This chain's CDR3 is CASSSPLGAETQYF. The CDR3 region has the DNA TGTGCCAGCAGCTCCCCGTTGGGGGCAGAGACCCAGTACTTC.

This chain joins TRBV20-1 and TRBJ2-3, with 9 bases lining up with TRBD2. The CDR3 contains 14 residues. The V and J ends lost 2 bases and 8 bases, in that order; junction bases with no gene match: 8. CDR1 is DFQATT, CDR2 SNEGSKA, per germline (reference sequence). The CDR3 is CSARLAGSLGTQYF. CDR3 DNA: TGCAGTGCTAGACTAGCGGGGTCATTGGGTACGCAGTATTTT.

In its sample, this clonotype was seen a few times. CDR3 coding DNA: TGTGCCAGCAGATTGGCCCCGGGACACGGGGCTTCACCCCTCCACTTT. Residues: CASRLAPGHGASPLHF. This sequence joins TRBV12-3 or TRBV12-4 and TRBJ1-6, with D possibly matching TRBD1 (6 bases). This CDR3 region has 16 residues. V was pared by 6 bases and J by 9 bases, with 21 bases between.

Only a few counts were recorded for this clonotype. Written as DNA, the CDR3 is TGTGCCAGTAGTCTCCCAGGGAGACAGGGGGGCTACACCTTC. This encodes CASSLPGRQGGYTF. The J gene is TRBJ1-2, the V gene TRBV19, with 8 positions matching TRBD1. The CDR3 spans 14 residues. With V trimmed by 5 bases and J by 8 bases, 10 bases remained unmatched. CDR1 is LNHDA and CDR2 is SQIVND in the germline V gene (reference sequence).

The table lists this clonotype with a few counts. Just one base apart from a much larger clone, this may be a read error. The J gene is TRBJ1-1, the V gene TRBV18, with 9 bases aligning to TRBD1. CDR1 and CDR2 (germline): KGHSH, LQKENI. V was pared by 4 bases and J by 1 base, with 7 bases of the junction left unmatched. The CDR3 loop spans 16 amino acids. In DNA form, the CDR3 reads TGTGCCAGCTCACTAGAGGACAGGGGCACGAACACTGAAGCTTTCTTT. It specifies CASSLEDRGTNTEAFF.

This clonotype turned up a few times. The chain recombines TRBV6-1 with TRBJ1-3, with TRBD1 matching over 7 bases. V shed 5 bases and J 2 bases; nucleotides not matched to a gene: 6. This CDR3 contains 15 residues. CDR1 and CDR2 (germline): MNHNS, SASEGT. Here the CDR3 DNA reads TGTGCCAGCAGTCGACAGGGAGCTCCTGGAAACACCATATATTTT. Residues: CASSRQGAPGNTIYF.

In this sample, this clonotype turned up a few times. The chain joins TRBV13 to TRBJ2-6; 11 nucleotides line up with TRBD2. V was pared by 2 bases and J by 0 bases, with 12 bases of the junction left unmatched. CDR1 PRHDT and CDR2 FYEKMQ come from the germline V gene (reference sequence). The CDR3 has 21 residues. The CDR3 nucleotides read TGTGCCAGCAGCTTAAGCCTTGGACTAGCGGGCATAACCTCTGGGGCCAACGTCCTGACTTTC. Encoded protein: CASSLSLGLAGITSGANVLTF.

There are many counts of this clonotype. V is TRBV6-1 and J is TRBJ1-5; TRBD1 might be the D (5 bases). This CDR3 has 16 residues. Germline CDR1 MNHNS, CDR2 SASEGT. V lost 2 bases and J 4 bases, leaving 15 bases between the germline ends. The CDR3 DNA is TGTGCCAGCAGTGAAATTGACAGCCAATTAAATCAGCCCCAGCATTTT. As protein: CASSEIDSQLNQPQHF.

This clonotype was seen repeatedly, ten times or more. J is TRBJ2-3 and V is TRBV4-2; 7 bases line up with TRBD2. V lost 4 bases, J lost 2 bases, and 15 bases stayed unmatched. Germline V lookup: CDR1 LGHNA, CDR2 YNFKEQ. The CDR3 length is 18 residues. Here the CDR3 DNA reads TGTGCCAGCAGCCCCAAAGCGTCAGCAGCGGGAATCACAGATACGCAGTATTTT. Its translation: CASSPKASAAGITDTQYF.

This clonotype was seen at least ten times. V and J are TRBV11-3 and TRBJ2-3; perhaps TRBD2 as D (6 bases). The germline V gene encodes CDR1 SGHNT and CDR2 YENEEA. V lost 4 bases and J lost 2, with 16 bases in between. This CDR3 spans 16 amino acids. The CDR3: CASSSFGGSYTDTQYF. The CDR3 nucleotides are TGTGCCAGCAGCTCCTTCGGGGGTTCTTACACAGATACGCAGTATTTT.

This clonotype was recorded many times. V is TRBV18 and J is TRBJ1-2; tentatively, D is TRBD1 (5 bases). Trimming took off 4 bases at V and 3 bases at J, with 12 bases between the two ends. The CDR3 extends over 14 amino acids. The germline CDR1 and CDR2 sequences are KGHSH and LQKENI. CDR3 nucleotide sequence: TGTGCCAGCTCACAACAGGATCTCGACTATGGCTACACCTTC. Translating gives CASSQQDLDYGYTF. The full variable domain, in which reference TRBV18 and TRBJ1-2 provide the parts outside the CDR3, is NAGVMQNPRHLVRRRGQEARLRCSPMKGHSHVYWYRQLPEEGLKFMVYLQKENIIDESGMPKERFSAEFPKEGPSILRIQQVVRGDSAAYFCASSQQDLDYGYTFGSGTRLTVV.

J is TRBJ2-5 and V is TRBV11-2, with D tentatively TRBD2 (6 bases). CDR1 and CDR2 from the germline V gene are SGHAT and FQNNGV. The CDR3 sequence is 19 residues long. Trimming removed 5 bases from V and 5 bases from J, with 30 bases in between. The CDR3 region is CASSDAGVTGEDIAETQYF. In nucleotides, the CDR3 is TGTGCCAGCAGCGACGCTGGGGTCACCGGGGAGGATATCGCGGAGACCCAGTACTTC.

This clonotype was seen ten or more times. J is TRBJ1-2 and V is TRBV2; possibly TRBD1 for D (5 bases). V was shortened by 8 bases and J by 5 bases, with 18 bases between the two germline ends. The CDR3 loop spans 14 amino acids. Germline V CDR1 and CDR2: SNHLY, FYNNEI. The CDR3 reads CASEGDLRGYGYTF. For the CDR3, the DNA is TGTGCCAGCGAAGGGGATCTGAGGGGTTATGGCTACACCTTC.

This clonotype appeared many times. The gene calls are TRBV4-1 and TRBJ2-7; perhaps TRBD2 as D (6 bases). Between the trimmed V and J ends, which lost 1 base and 3 bases, there was a span of 13 bases. This CDR3 comprises 15 residues. The V gene's germline CDR1 is MGHRA and CDR2 YSYEKL. CDR3 DNA: TGCGCCAGCAGCCAAGTAGAGAGGGGAGGCTACGAGCAGTACTTC. This sequence encodes CASSQVERGGYEQYF.

The table lists this clonotype with a few counts. The chain combines TRBV6-1 with TRBJ2-7; D is possibly TRBD1 (5 bases). Germline assignment: CDR1 MNHNS and CDR2 SASEGT. The ends were cut back, 5 bases at V and 6 bases at J, with 11 bases in the middle. The CDR3 spans 12 residues. The CDR3 is CASSHDRAEQYF. CDR3 bases: TGTGCCAGCAGTCACGACAGAGCCGAGCAGTACTTC.